This T cell receptor beta chain was identified during a study of T cell responses to AZD1222 COVID-19 vaccine. Second doses were pooled across both intervals (about 4 or about 12 weeks). Trimming at V came to 5 bases and at J to 8 bases, leaving 7 bases not matched to a gene. The germline V gene has CDR1 LGHNA and CDR2 YNFKEQ. CDR3 size: 15 residues. Study findings and constraints: Donors skewed white British and female; clonal diversity was possibly underestimated. Reportedly, nearly half the spike-specific TCRs target unmutated variant regions. Following two doses of AZD1222, Spike-specific TCR breadth and depth rose.

Concerning this clone itself: Its cognate antigen is unknown.

Data came from immunoSEQ multiplex PCR; TCRdb stores just in-frame clones and leaves some out. The profile shows under 200,000 clones, around 89% of them singletons. The rearrangement uses TRBV4-2 and TRBJ1-4, with 11 positions matching TRBD1. This TCR was recovered from an adult who received the AZD1222 COVID-19 vaccine. Sequencing was performed on peripheral blood, taken 28 days after the second AZD1222 dose. The DNA of the CDR3 is TGTGCCAGCAGCAGGACAGGGGGCGAGAGGGAAAAACTGTTTTTT. Protein: CASSRTGGEREKLFF.